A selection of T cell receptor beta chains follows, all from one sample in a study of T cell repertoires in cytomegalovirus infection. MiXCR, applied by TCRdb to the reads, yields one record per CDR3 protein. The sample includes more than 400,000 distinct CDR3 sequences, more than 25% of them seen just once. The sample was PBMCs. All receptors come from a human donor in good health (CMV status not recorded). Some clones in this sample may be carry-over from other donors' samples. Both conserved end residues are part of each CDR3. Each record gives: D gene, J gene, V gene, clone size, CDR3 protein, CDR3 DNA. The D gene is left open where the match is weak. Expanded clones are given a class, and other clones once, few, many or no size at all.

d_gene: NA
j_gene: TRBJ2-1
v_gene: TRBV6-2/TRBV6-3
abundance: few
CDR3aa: CASSPEGALRHNEQFF
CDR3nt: TGTGCCAGCAGCCCGGAGGGGGCCTTAAGGCACAATGAGCAGTTCTTC

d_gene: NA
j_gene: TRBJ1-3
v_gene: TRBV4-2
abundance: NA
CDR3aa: CASSQELKDKTGNTIYF
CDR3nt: TGTGCCAGCAGCCAAGAACTGAAGGACAAAACCGGAAACACCATATATTTT

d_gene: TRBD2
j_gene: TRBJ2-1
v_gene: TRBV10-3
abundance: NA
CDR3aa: CATKSGGSYNEQFF
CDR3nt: TGTGCCACGAAAAGCGGGGGCTCCTACAATGAGCAGTTCTTC

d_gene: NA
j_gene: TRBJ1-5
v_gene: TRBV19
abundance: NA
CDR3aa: CASIASRGSYSNQPQHF
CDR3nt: TGTGCCAGTATTGCCAGCCGGGGGTCTTATAGCAATCAGCCCCAGCATTTT

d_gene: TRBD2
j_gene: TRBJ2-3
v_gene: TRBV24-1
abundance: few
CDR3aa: CATSDRERDYRIPDTQYF
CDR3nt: TGTGCCACCAGTGACAGGGAGAGGGACTACAGGATTCCAGATACGCAGTATTTT

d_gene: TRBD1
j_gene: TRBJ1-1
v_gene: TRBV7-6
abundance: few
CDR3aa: CASSLTGGVANTEAFF
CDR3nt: TGTGCCAGCAGCTTAACAGGGGGCGTAGCGAACACTGAAGCTTTCTTT

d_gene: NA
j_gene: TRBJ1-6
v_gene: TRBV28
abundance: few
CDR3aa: CASSLGGVSSPLHF
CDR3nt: TGTGCCAGCAGTTTAGGCGGGGTATCCTCACCCCTCCACTTT

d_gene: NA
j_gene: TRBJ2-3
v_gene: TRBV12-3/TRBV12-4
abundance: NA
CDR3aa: CASSISLSTDTQYF
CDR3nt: TGTGCCAGCAGTATTAGCCTCAGCACAGATACGCAGTATTTT

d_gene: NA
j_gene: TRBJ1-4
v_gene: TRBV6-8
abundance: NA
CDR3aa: CASSSLPGRLEKLFF
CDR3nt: TGTGCCAGCAGTTCACTACCGGGAAGGCTTGAAAAACTGTTTTTT

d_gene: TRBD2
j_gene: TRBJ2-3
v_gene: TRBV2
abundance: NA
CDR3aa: CASQTAGAGTQYF
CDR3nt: TGTGCCAGCCAGACGGCGGGAGCAGGTACGCAGTATTTT

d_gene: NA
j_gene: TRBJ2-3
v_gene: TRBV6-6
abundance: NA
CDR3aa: CASTESFQAGRSHF
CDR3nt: TGTGCCAGCACCGAAAGTTTCCAGGCCGGCCGGTCGCATTTT

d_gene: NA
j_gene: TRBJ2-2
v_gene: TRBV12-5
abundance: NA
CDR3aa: CASGLGGTGELFF
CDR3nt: TGTGCTAGTGGTCTGGGAGGCACCGGGGAGCTGTTTTTT

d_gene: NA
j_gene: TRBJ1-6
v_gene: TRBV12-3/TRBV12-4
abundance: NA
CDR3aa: CASSLAQTNSPLHF
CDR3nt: TGTGCCAGCAGTTTAGCACAGACAAATTCACCCCTCCACTTT

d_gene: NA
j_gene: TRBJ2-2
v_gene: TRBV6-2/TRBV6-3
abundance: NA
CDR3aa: CASSQIRGASTGELFF
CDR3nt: TGTGCCAGCAGTCAGATCAGGGGGGCGAGCACCGGGGAGCTGTTTTTT

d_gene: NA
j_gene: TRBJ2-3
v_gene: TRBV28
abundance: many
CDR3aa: CASSPTLLNTDTQYF
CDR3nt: TGTGCCAGCAGCCCTACCTTACTAAACACAGATACGCAGTATTTT

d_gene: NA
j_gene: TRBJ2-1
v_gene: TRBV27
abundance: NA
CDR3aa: CASSIGRPYNEQFF
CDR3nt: TGTGCCAGCAGTATTGGACGCCCCTACAATGAGCAGTTCTTC

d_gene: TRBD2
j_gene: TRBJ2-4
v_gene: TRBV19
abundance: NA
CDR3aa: CASTLWSGEGVKNIQYF
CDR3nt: TGTGCCAGTACTCTATGGTCCGGGGAGGGAGTAAAAAACATTCAGTACTTC

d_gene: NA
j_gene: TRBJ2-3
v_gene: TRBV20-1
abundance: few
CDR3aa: CSAPLTGDTQYF
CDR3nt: TGCAGTGCCCCGCTAACAGGGGATACGCAGTATTTT

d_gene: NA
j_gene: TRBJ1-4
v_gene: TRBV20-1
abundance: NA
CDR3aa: CSALPDLMGEKLFF
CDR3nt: TGCAGTGCTCTCCCGGACCTGATGGGAGAAAAACTGTTTTTT

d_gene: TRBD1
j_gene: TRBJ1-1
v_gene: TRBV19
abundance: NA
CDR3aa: CASSTSQGVHTEAFF
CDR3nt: TGTGCCAGTAGTACCTCACAGGGGGTACACACTGAAGCTTTCTTT

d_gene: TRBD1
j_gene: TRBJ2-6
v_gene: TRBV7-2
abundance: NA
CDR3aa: CASSRRQGSFVLTF
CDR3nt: TGTGCCAGCAGCCGAAGACAGGGGTCCTTCGTCCTGACTTTC

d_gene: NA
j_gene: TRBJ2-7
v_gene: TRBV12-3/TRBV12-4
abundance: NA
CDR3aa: CASSSSRGGGLHEQYF
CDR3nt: TGTGCCAGCAGTTCCTCCCGGGGAGGGGGCTTGCACGAGCAGTACTTC

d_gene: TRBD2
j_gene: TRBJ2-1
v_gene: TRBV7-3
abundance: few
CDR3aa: CASSLTLASGNEQFF
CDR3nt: TGTGCCAGCAGCTTAACTTTGGCTAGCGGCAATGAGCAGTTCTTC

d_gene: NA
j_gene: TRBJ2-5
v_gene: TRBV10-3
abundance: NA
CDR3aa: CAIRPSSGQETQYF
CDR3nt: TGTGCCATCAGGCCTTCCAGCGGCCAAGAGACCCAGTACTTC

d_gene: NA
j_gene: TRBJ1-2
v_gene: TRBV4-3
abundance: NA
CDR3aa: CASSQEGSQGPRIYGYTF
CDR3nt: TGCGCCAGCAGCCAAGAAGGGAGCCAAGGTCCCCGGATCTATGGCTACACCTTC

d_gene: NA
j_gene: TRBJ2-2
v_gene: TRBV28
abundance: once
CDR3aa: CASGAGSLNTGELFF
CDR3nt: TGTGCCAGCGGCGCGGGATCCCTGAACACCGGGGAGCTGTTTTTT

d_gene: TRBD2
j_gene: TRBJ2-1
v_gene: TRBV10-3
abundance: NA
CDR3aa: CAISEFFLGTSGRATRFF
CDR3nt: TGTGCCATCAGTGAGTTTTTCCTGGGGACTAGCGGGAGGGCCACCCGGTTCTTC

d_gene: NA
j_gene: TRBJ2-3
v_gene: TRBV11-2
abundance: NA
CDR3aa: CASSLDGLPTDTQYF
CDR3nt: TGTGCCAGCAGCTTAGATGGCTTACCGACAGATACGCAGTATTTT

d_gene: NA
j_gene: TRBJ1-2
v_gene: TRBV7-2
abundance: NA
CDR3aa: CASSPPEYPNYGYTF
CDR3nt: TGTGCCAGCAGCCCACCAGAGTACCCTAACTATGGCTACACCTTC

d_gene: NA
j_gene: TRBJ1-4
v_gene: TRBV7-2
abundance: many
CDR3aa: CASSLVTSPGQGEKLFF
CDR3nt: TGTGCCAGCAGCTTAGTTACGTCCCCGGGGCAAGGGGAAAAACTGTTTTTT

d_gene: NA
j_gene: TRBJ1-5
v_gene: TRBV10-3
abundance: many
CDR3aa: CAISESNGSNQPQHF
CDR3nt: TGTGCCATCAGTGAGTCGAACGGAAGCAATCAGCCCCAGCATTTT

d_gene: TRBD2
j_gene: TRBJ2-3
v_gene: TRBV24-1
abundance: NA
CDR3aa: CATSAGGGDTQYF
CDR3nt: TGTGCCACCAGTGCGGGAGGGGGAGATACGCAGTATTTT

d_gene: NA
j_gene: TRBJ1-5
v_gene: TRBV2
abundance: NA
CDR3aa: CASRGGGQPQHF
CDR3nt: TGTGCCAGCAGGGGAGGAGGACAGCCCCAGCATTTT

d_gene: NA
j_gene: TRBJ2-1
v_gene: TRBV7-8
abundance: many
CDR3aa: CASSFFKAAQFF
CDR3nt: TGTGCCAGCAGCTTTTTTAAGGCGGCGCAGTTCTTC

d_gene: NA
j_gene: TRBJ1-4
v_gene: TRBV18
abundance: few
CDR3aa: CAIIVVEKLFF
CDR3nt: TGTGCCATCATCGTGGTAGAAAAACTGTTTTTT

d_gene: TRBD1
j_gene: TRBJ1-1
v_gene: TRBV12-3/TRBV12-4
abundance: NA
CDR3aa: CASSPGTGYVAGTEAFF
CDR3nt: TGTGCCAGCAGTCCCGGGACAGGGTATGTCGCGGGCACTGAAGCTTTCTTT

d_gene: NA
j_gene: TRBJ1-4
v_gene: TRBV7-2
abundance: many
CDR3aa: CASSSYTVEKLFF
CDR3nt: TGTGCCAGCAGCTCCTACACTGTTGAAAAACTGTTTTTT

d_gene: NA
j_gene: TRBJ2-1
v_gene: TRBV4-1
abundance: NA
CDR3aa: CASSQPGTGDNEQFF
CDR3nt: TGCGCCAGCAGCCAGCCCGGGACGGGAGACAATGAGCAGTTCTTC

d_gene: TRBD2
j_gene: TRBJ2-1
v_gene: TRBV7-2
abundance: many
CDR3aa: CASSLDGGIDEQFF
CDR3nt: TGTGCCAGCAGCCTGGACGGGGGGATCGATGAGCAGTTCTTC

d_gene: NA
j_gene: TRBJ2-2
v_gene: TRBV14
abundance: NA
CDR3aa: CASSQDVGYRVSPGELFF
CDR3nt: TGTGCCAGCAGCCAAGATGTAGGGTACAGGGTGTCTCCCGGGGAGCTGTTTTTT

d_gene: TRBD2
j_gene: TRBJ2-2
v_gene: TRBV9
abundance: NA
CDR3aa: CASSVGTSGSTNTGELFF
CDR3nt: TGTGCCAGCAGCGTGGGGACTAGCGGCTCGACGAACACCGGGGAGCTGTTTTTT

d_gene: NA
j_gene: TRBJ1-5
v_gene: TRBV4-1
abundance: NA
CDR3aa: CASSQDGSQGQPQHF
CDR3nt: TGCGCCAGCAGCCAAGATGGCTCCCAGGGTCAGCCCCAGCATTTT

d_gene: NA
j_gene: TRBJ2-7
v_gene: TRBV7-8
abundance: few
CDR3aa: CASSLSVVEQYF
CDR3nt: TGTGCCAGCAGCTTGTCGGTTGTAGAGCAGTACTTC

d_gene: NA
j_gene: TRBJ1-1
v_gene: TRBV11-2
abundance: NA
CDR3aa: CASSLYSGSATEAFF
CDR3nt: TGTGCCAGCAGCTTATATTCAGGTTCAGCCACTGAAGCTTTCTTT

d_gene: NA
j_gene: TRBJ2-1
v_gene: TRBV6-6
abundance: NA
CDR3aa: CASTTLAGTFPYNEQFF
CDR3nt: TGTGCCAGCACCACCCTTGCCGGGACTTTTCCCTACAATGAGCAGTTCTTC

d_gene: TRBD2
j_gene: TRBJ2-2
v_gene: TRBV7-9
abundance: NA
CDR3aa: CASSYAGTSLPGELFF
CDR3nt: TGTGCCAGCAGCTACGCCGGGACTAGCCTTCCCGGGGAGCTGTTTTTT